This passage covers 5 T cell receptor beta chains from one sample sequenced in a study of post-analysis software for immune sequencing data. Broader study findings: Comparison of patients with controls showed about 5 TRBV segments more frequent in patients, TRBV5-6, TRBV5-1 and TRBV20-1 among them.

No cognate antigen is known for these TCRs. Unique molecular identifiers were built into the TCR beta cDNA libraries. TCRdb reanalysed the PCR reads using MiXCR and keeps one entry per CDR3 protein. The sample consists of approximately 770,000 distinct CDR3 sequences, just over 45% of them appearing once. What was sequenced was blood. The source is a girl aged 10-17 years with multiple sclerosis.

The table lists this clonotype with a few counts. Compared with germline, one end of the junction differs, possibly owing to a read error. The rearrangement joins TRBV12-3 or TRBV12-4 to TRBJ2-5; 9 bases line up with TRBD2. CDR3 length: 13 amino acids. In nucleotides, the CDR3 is TGTGCCAGCAGGTTAGCGGGAGTGGAGACCCAGTACTTC. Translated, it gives CASRLAGVETQYF.

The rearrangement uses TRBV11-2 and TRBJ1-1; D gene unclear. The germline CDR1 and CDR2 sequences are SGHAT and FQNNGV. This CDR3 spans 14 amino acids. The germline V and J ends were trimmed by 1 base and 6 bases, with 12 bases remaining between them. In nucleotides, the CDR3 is TGTGCCAGCAGCTTAGCTTTTCAGCCGTCTGAAGCTTTCTTT. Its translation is CASSLAFQPSEAFF.

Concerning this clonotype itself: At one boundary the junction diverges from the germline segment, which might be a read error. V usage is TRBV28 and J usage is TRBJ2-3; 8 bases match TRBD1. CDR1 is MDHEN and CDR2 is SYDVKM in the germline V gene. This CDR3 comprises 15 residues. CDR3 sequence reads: CASIPGGSITGTQYF. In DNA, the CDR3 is TGTGCCAGCATTCCAGGGGGCAGTATCACAGGTACGCAGTATTTT.

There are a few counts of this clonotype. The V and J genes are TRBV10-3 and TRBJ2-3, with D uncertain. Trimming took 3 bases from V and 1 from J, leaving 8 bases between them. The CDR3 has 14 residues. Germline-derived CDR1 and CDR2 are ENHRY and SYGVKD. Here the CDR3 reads CAISDPARTDTQYF. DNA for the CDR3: TGTGCCATCAGTGACCCGGCGCGCACAGATACGCAGTATTTT.

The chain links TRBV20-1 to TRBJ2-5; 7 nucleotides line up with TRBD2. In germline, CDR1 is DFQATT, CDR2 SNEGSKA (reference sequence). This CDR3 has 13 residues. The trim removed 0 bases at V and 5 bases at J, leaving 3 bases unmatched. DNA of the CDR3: TGCAGTGCTAGAGACAGCGGGATGGAGACCCAGTACTTC. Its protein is CSARDSGMETQYF.